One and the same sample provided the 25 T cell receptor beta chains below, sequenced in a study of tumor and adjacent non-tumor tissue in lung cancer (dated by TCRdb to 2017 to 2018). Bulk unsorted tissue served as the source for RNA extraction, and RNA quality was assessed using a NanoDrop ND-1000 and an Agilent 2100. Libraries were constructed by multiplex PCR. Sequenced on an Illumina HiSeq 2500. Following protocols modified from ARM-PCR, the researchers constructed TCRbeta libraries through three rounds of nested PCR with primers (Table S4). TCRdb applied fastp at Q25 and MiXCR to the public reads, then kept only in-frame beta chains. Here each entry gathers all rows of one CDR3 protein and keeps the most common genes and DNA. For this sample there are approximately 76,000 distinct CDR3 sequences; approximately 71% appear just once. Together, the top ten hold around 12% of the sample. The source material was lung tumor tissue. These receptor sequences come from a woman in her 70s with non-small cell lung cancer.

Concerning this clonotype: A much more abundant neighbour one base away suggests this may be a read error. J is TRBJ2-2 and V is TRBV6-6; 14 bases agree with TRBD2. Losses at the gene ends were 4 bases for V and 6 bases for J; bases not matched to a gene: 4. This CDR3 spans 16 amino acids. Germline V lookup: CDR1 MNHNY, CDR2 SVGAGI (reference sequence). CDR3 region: CASSCRTSGRPGELFF. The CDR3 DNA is TGTGCCAGCAGTTGCCGGACTAGCGGGAGGCCCGGGGAGCTGTTTTTT.

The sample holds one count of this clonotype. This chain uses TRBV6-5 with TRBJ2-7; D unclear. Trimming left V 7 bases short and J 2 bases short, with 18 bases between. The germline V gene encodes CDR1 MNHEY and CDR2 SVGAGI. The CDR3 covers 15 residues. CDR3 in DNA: TGTGCCAGCACCGACCTACGTTCACCCGCCTACGAGCAGTACTTC. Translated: CASTDLRSPAYEQYF.

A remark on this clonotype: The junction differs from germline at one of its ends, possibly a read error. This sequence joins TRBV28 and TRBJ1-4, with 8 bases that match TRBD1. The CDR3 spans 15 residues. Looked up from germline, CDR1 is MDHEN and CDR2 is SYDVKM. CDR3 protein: CASSLVGTGGEKLVF. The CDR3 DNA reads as TGTGCCAGCAGTTTAGTTGGGACAGGTGGTGAAAAACTTGTTTTT.

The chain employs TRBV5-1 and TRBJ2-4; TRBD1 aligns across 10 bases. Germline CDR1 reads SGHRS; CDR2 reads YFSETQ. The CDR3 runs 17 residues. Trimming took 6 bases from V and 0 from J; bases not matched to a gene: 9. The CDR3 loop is CASNWGTGEIAKNIQYF. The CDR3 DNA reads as TGCGCCAGCAACTGGGGGACAGGGGAGATAGCCAAAAACATTCAGTACTTC.

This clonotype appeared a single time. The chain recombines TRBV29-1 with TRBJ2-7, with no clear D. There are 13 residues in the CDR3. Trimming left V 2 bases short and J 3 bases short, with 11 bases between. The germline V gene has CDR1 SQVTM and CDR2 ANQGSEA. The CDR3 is CSVELVGHYEQYF. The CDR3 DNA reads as TGCAGCGTTGAACTCGTGGGCCACTACGAGCAGTACTTC.

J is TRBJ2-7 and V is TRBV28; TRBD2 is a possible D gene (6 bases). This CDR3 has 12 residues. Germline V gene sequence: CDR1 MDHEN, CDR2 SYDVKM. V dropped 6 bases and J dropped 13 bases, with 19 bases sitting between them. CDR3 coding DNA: TGTGCCAGCAGGGCCGGGGGTTACGAGCTATACTTC. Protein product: CASRAGGYELYF.

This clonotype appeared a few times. The DNA of the CDR3 is TGCGCCAGCAGCTTGGGGAACAGGGGCGAGACCCAGTACTTC. The encoded protein is CASSLGNRGETQYF. The V and J genes are TRBV5-1 and TRBJ2-5; 7 bases are shared with TRBD1. CDR1 is SGHRS and CDR2 is YFSETQ in the germline V gene. The CDR3 spans 14 residues. V was pared by 0 bases and J by 5 bases, with 4 bases of the junction left unmatched.

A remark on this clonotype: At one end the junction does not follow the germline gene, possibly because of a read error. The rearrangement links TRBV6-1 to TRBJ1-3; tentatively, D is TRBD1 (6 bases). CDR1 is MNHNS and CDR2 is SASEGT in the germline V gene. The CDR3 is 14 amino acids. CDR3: CATQEGDSGNTTYF. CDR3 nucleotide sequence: TGTGCCACCCAAGAGGGGGACTCTGGAAACACCACATATTTT.

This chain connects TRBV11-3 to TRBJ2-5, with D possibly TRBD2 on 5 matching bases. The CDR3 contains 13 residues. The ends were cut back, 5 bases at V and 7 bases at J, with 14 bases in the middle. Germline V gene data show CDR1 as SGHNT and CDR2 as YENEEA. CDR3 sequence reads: CASSISGLGTQYF. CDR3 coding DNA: TGTGCCAGCAGCATAAGCGGATTAGGGACCCAGTACTTC.

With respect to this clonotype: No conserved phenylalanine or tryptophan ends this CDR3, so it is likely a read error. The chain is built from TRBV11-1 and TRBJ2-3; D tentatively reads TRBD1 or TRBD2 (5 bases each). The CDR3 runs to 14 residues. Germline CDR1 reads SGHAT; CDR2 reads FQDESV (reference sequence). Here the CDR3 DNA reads TGTGCCAGCAGCTTGGACATGGAGGCAGACACGCAGTATTAT. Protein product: CASSLDMEADTQYY.

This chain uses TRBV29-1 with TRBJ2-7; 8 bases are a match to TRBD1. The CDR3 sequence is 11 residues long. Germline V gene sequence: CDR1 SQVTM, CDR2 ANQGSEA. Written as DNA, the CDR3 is TGCTGCGTTGGACAGGGACTCGAGCAGTACGTC. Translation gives CCVGQGLEQYV.

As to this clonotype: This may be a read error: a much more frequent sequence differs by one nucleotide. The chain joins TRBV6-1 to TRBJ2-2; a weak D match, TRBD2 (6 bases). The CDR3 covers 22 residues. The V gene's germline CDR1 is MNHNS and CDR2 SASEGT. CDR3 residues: CANSDWFNLRRGRGGVTGELFF. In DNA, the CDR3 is TGTGCCAACAGTGATTGGTTTAACTTGAGGAGGGGCCGGGGCGGTGTAACCGGGGAGCTGTTTTTT.

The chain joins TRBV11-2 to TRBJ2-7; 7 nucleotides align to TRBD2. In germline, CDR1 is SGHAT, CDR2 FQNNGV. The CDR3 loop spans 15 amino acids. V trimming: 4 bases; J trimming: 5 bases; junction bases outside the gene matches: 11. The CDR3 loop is CASSSLVVGGNEQYF. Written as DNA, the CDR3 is TGTGCCAGCAGCTCTTTAGTGGTGGGAGGGAACGAGCAGTACTTC.

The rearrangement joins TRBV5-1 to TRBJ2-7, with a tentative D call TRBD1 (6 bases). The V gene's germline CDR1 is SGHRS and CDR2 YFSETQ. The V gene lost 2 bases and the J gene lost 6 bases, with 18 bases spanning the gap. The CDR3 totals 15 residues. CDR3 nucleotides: TGCGCCAGCAGCTTACGGTTGGGGGCTTATAGCGAGCAGTACTTC. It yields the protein CASSLRLGAYSEQYF.

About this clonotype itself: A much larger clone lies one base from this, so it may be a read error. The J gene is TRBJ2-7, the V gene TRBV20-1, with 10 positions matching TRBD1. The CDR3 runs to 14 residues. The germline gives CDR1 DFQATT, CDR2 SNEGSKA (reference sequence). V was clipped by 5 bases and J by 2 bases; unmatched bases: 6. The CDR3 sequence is CSAGTGASPYEQYF. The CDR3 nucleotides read TGCAGTGCTGGGACAGGGGCTAGCCCCTACGAGCAGTACTTC.

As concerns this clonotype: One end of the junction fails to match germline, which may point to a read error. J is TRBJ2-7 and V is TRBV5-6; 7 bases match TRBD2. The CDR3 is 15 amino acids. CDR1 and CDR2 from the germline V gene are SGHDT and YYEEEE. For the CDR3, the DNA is TGTGCCAACAGCCCTTGGCGGGAGTCGATTTACGAGCACTACTTC. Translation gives CANSPWRESIYEHYF.

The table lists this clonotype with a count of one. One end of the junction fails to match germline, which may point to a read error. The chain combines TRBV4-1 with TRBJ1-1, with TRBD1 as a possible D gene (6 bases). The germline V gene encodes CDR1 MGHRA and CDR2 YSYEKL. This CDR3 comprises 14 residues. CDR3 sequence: CASSTRTENTEAVF. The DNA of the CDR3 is TGTGCCAGCAGCACTCGGACAGAGAACACTGAAGCTGTCTTT.

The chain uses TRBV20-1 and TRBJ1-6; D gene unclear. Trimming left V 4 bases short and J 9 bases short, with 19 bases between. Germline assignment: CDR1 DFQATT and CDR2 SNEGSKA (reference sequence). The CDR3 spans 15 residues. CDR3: CSATQTAGEGSPLHF. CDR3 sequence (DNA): TGCAGTGCTACCCAGACGGCCGGTGAGGGTTCACCCCTCCACTTT.

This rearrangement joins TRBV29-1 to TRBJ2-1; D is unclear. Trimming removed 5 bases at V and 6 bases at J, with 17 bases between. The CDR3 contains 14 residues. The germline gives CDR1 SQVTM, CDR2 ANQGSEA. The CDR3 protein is CSVSVLFFCNEQFF. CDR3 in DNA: TGCAGCGTTTCCGTCCTTTTCTTCTGCAATGAGCAGTTCTTC.

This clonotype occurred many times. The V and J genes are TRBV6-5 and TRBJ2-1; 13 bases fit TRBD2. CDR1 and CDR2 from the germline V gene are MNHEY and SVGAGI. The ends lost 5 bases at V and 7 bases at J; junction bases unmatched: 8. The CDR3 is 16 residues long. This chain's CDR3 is CASSRGTSGAGNEQFF. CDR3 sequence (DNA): TGTGCCAGCAGTAGGGGGACTAGCGGGGCAGGGAATGAGCAGTTCTTC.

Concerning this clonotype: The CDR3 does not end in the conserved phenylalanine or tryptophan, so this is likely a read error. In DNA, the CDR3 is TGTGCCAGCAGCTTCTTACCTGGGACAGTCTGGAGCAATCAGGCCCAGCATTTG. Translating it yields CASSFLPGTVWSNQAQHL. This chain links TRBV28 with TRBJ1-5; 7 nucleotides match TRBD1. The CDR3 runs 18 residues. Germline V gene sequence: CDR1 MDHEN, CDR2 SYDVKM.

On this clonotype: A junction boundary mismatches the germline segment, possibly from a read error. CDR3 amino acids: CASSAREGPGTDMQYF. As DNA, the CDR3 is TGTGCCAGCAGCGCGCGGGAGGGCCCCGGCACAGATATGCAGTATTTT. This chain links TRBV13 with TRBJ2-3, with 9 nucleotides matching TRBD2. In germline, CDR1 is PRHDT, CDR2 FYEKMQ (reference sequence). The CDR3 spans 16 residues.

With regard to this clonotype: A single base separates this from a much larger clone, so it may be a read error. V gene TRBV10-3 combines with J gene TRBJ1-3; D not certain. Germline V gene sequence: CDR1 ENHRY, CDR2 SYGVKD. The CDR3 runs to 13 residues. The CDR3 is CAIRPTIGNAIYF. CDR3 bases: TGTGCCATCAGACCCACAATTGGAAACGCCATATATTTT.

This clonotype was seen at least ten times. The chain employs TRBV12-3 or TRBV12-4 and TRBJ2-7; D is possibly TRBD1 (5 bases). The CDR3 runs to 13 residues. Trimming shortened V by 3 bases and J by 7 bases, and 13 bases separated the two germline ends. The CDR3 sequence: CASSLGRVGEQYF. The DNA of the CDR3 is TGTGCCAGCAGTTTGGGCAGGGTGGGGGAGCAGTACTTC.

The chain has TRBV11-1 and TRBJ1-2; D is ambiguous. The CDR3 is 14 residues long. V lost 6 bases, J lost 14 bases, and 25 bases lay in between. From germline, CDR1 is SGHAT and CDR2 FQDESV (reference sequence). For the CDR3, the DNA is TGTGCCAGCAGTCATTCGGAAGTTGGCTGTGACTATACCTTC. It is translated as CASSHSEVGCDYTF.